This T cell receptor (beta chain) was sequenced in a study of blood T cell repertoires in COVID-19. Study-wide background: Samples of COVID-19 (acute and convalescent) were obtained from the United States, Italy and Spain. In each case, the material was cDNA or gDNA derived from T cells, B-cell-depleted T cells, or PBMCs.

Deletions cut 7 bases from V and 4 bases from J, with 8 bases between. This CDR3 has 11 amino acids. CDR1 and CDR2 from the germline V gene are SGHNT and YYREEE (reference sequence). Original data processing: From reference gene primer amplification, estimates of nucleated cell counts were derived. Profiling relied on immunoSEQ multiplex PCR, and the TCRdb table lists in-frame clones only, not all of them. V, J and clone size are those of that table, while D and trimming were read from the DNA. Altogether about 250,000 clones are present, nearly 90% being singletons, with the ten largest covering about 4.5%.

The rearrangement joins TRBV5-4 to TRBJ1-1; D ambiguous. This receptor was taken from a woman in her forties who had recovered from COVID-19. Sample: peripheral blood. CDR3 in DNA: TGTGCCAGCTCCCTCGGCACTGAAGCTTTCTTT. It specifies CASSLGTEAFF. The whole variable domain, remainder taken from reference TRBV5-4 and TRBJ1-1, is ETGVTQSPTHLIKTRGQQVTLRCSSQSGHNTVSWYQQALGQGPQFIFQYYREEENGRGNFPPRFSGLQFPNYSSELNVNALELDDSALYLCASSLGTEAFFGQGTRLTVV.